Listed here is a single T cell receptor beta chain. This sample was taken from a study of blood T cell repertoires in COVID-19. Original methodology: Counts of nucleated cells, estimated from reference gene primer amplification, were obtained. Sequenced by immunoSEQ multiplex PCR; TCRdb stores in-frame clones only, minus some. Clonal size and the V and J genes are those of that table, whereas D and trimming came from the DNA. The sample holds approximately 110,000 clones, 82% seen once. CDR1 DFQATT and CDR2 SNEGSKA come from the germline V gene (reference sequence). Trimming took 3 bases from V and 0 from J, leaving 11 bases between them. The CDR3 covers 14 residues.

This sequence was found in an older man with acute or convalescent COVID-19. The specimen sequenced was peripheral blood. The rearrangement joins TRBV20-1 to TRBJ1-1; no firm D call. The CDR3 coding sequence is TGCAGTGCTAGTAAACAAGCGCTGAACACTGAAGCTTTCTTT. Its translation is CSASKQALNTEAFF.